This T cell receptor beta chain stems from a study of human T cells and chemical hapten exposure (dated by TCRdb to the early 2020s). Study-wide context: Libraries were combined into a pool for sequencing, and differences in TCR yield between samples came mainly from small differences in library volumes within the pool. In alopecia patients, the study followed how the peripheral blood TCR repertoire changed in vivo over primary and secondary sensitization to diphenylcyclopropenone (DPC), a hapten. For every blood RNA sample, sequencing covered both the TCR alpha and TCR beta chains.

General findings and caveats noted by the study authors: Repeated subsampling changed both the strength of the expansion versus patch-test correlation and the threshold at which that correlation became significant. DPC sensitization did not change how many TCRs were above 1 in 1000 frequency, and no evidence was found of alterations in global repertoire structure.

There are 14 amino acids in the CDR3, from cysteine to phenylalanine inclusive. Only the CDR3 portion is preserved as DNA: 42 bases, with reading frame beginning at the first base. The germline ends are 15 bases apart after V is trimmed by 5 bases and J by 7 bases. CDR1 and CDR2 are drawn from the germline V gene: SGHRS, YFSETQ. This clonotype occurred a few times. Its cognate antigen has yet to be identified. No base-level quality is on record; no much larger clone is a single base apart. The method behind the library was RACE. The instrument was a NextSeq 500. During library preparation, unique molecular identifiers were attached to individual cDNA molecules so that TCRs could be counted quantitatively and reproducibly. From the authors' description of their analysis: The median number of TCRs per sample was some 100,000, ranging from roughly 23,224 to 700,000. The Decombinator software suite was used to annotate the V, J and CDR3 of the TCR reads. For PS versus PT1 abundance plots, all samples were subsampled to the same number of TCRs (28,000). TCRs were defined as expanded if absent before sensitization and observed at least eight times at the 2-week time point. Using fastp at Q25 and MiXCR, TCRdb reprocessed the public reads and kept productive beta chains. When rows share a CDR3 protein, they turn into one entry using the most common DNA and genes. TCRdb's processing, not the authors' own work, is the source of the V and J calls. This sample holds 130,000 or so distinct CDR3 sequences; approximately 9.5% were observed only once. Approximately 1.6% of the sample rests with the top ten.

This specimen's time point label, per the study, means: healthy volunteer bleed at 2 weeks. Unfractionated whole blood was collected in Tempus Blood RNA tubes, and total RNA was extracted from that blood. Five healthy volunteers served as TCR sequencing controls and were bled at day 0, 2 weeks and 6 weeks. The rearranged segments are TRBV5-1 and TRBJ2-2, and perhaps TRBD1 as D gene, on 6 matching bases. The sample was whole blood. This clonotype originated in a male donor in good health. Some clones in this sample may be carry-over from other donors' samples. The base sequence is TGCGCCAGCAGTTCCCCGACAGGCCACGGGGAGCTGTTTTTT. Its protein is CASSSPTGHGELFF.